This T cell receptor (beta chain) was recorded in a study of blood T cell repertoires in COVID-19. Whole-study context: Samples came from the United States, Italy and Spain, spanning acute and convalescent COVID-19. T cells, B-cell-depleted T cells, or PBMCs provided the cDNA or gDNA that served as material.

CDR3 length: 17 amino acids. Methods used by the authors: How many nucleated cells were present was estimated from reference gene primer amplification. Data came from immunoSEQ multiplex PCR; TCRdb stores just in-frame clones and leaves some out. V and J calls and clone size are those listed in that table; D and trimming were worked out from the DNA. The sample lists 110,000 to 150,000 clones; less than 80% were seen once. The TCR comes from a man between 60 and 75 years old with acute or convalescent COVID-19. The sequenced sample was peripheral blood. The V call is TRBV21-1, the J call TRBJ2-3; the table's D call, TRBD2, has no DNA check behind it. TRBV21-1 represents a pseudogene. CDR3 region: CASSDRLAGEETDTQYF. The DNA of the CDR3 is TGTGCCAGCAGCGACCGACTAGCGGGAGAAGAAACAGATACGCAGTATTTT.